This T cell receptor beta chain comes out of a study of spatial heterogeneity in lung cancer. Study-wide background: A module score for T cells, taken from matched bulk RNA-seq, correlated strongly with TCR transcript counts in tumor regions.

From the 5' RACE reads, TCRdb called clonotypes with MiXCR, one entry per CDR3 protein. The data hold 6,500 to 10,000 distinct CDR3 sequences, with approximately 7% observed a single time. Study results and limitations: Mutation tallies in tumors tracked expanded intratumoral alpha and beta TCR counts.

The time point was: sample taken at primary tumor resection. Judged by abundance, this clonotype is medium-sized. Its antigen remains unknown. The CDR3 is 16 amino acids. The V gene end was trimmed by 6 bases and the J gene end by 4 bases; junction bases not matched to a gene: 13. Per germline, CDR1 DFQATT and CDR2 SNEGSKA (reference sequence). Sequencing used lung tumor tissue, obtained at surgery. The TCR comes from a male donor with early-stage non-small cell lung cancer. V usage is TRBV20-1 and J usage is TRBJ2-1; 9 bases align to TRBD2. CDR3 sequence reads: CSAMPGRTSAYNEQFF. The CDR3, as DNA: TGCAGTGCAATGCCCGGTAGGACTAGCGCTTACAATGAGCAGTTCTTC.